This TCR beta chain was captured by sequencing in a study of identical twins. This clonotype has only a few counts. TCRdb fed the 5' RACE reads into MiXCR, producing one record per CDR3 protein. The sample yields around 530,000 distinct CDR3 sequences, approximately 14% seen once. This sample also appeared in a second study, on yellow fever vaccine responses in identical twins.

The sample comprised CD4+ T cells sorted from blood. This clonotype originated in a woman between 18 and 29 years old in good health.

DNA for the CDR3: TGTGCCAGCAGCGTAGGACTAGCGGGAGGAGGGACAGATACGCAGTATTTT. Protein: CASSVGLAGGGTDTQYF. V gene TRBV9 combines with J gene TRBJ2-3; 13 positions agree with TRBD2. CDR1 is SGDLS and CDR2 is YYNGEE in the germline V gene. The ends lost 0 bases at V and 3 bases at J; junction bases unmatched: 4. CDR3 length: 17 amino acids.